These 29 T cell receptor beta chains came from one sample sequenced in a study of neurological immune-mediated disorders. Each CDR3 protein gets one entry after TCRdb re-called the 5' RACE reads with MiXCR. This sample has 35,000 to 55,000 distinct CDR3 sequences; roughly 6% occur once, and the top ten carry around 0.6%. The sequencing input was CD4+ T cells from blood. These TCRs come from a woman aged 40 to 50 in good health.

This clonotype was recorded at least ten times. The chain combines TRBV7-2 with TRBJ2-7, with TRBD2 matching 10 bases. The CDR3 consists of 15 residues. In germline, CDR1 is SGHTA, CDR2 FQGNSA. The V gene end was trimmed by 4 bases and the J gene end by 4 bases; junction bases not matched to a gene: 7. In nucleotides, the CDR3 is TGTGCCAGCAGCTCCCCGGGACTAGCGATTTACGAGCAGTACTTC. It specifies CASSSPGLAIYEQYF.

This clonotype was seen many times. The chain uses TRBV29-1 and TRBJ2-1, with TRBD2 identical over 14 bases. V trimming: 7 bases; J trimming: 2 bases; junction bases outside the gene matches: 10. The germline V gene has CDR1 SQVTM and CDR2 ANQGSEA. CDR3 size: 17 residues. The CDR3 here is CSGNRLAGGPPYNEQFF. DNA of the CDR3: TGCAGCGGGAATCGACTAGCGGGAGGGCCTCCCTACAATGAGCAGTTCTTC.

This clonotype was counted ten times or more. The chain recombines TRBV5-1 with TRBJ2-3; D uncertain. CDR1 and CDR2 from the germline V gene are SGHRS and YFSETQ. Trimming pared 0 bases from V and 4 bases from J, leaving 3 bases between. The CDR3 totals 12 residues. CDR3 loop: CASSLVSDTQYF. The CDR3 region has the DNA TGCGCCAGCAGCTTGGTATCAGATACGCAGTATTTT.

This clonotype was found many times. This sequence joins TRBV3-1 and TRBJ2-5, with D possibly matching TRBD2 (5 bases). Germline V gives CDR1 LGHDT, CDR2 YNNKEL (reference sequence). The CDR3 consists of 14 residues. V lost 2 bases to trimming and J lost 6 bases, with 13 bases between them. In DNA, the CDR3 is TGTGCCAGCAGCCAACGACTGGGAGAGAAGACCCAGTACTTC. Translation gives CASSQRLGEKTQYF.

This clonotype was recorded many times. The chain employs TRBV20-1 and TRBJ1-2, with D possibly being TRBD1 (5 bases). The length of the CDR3 is 12 residues. The germline gives CDR1 DFQATT, CDR2 SNEGSKA (reference sequence). Trimming took off 5 bases at V and 2 bases at J, with 9 bases between the two ends. CDR3 residues: CSALGENYGYTF. CDR3 DNA: TGCAGTGCTCTGGGGGAGAACTATGGCTACACCTTC.

This clonotype was counted ten times or more. This sequence joins TRBV2 and TRBJ2-3; possibly TRBD1 or TRBD2 for D (5 bases each). Germline lookup yields CDR1 SNHLY and CDR2 FYNNEI. The ends were cut back, 6 bases at V and 0 bases at J, with 16 bases in the middle. This CDR3 has 16 amino acids. The CDR3 coding sequence is TGTGCCAGCAGCGCGCGAGGGGCTATAAGCACAGATACGCAGTATTTT. This encodes CASSARGAISTDTQYF.

This clonotype was counted at least ten times. This CDR3 is CASSFGHHNEQFF. The CDR3 DNA reads as TGTGCCAGCAGTTTCGGGCATCACAATGAGCAGTTCTTC. V and J are TRBV28 and TRBJ2-1; D gene uncertain. CDR1 and CDR2 (germline): MDHEN, SYDVKM. The CDR3 runs 13 residues. V lost 3 bases, J lost 5 bases, and 8 bases lay in between.

This clonotype was picked up many times. V gene TRBV20-1 combines with J gene TRBJ2-7, with 11 bases that match TRBD2. V lost 6 bases and J lost 5; bases outside the gene matches: 9. This CDR3 has 14 amino acids. CDR1 DFQATT and CDR2 SNEGSKA come from the germline V gene (reference sequence). CDR3 sequence reads: CSARLSGRDNEQYF. CDR3 sequence (DNA): TGCAGTGCGCGACTTAGCGGGAGGGACAACGAGCAGTACTTC.

This clonotype was counted ten times or more. This chain links TRBV13 with TRBJ2-3, with 10 nucleotides matching TRBD2. The V segment lost 4 bases and the J segment 6 bases; nucleotides outside the gene matches: 10. The CDR3 length is 16 residues. Germline CDR1 is PRHDT and CDR2 is FYEKMQ (reference sequence). The CDR3: CASSSLAGGREDTQYF. CDR3 coding DNA: TGTGCCAGCAGCTCTTTAGCGGGAGGTCGGGAGGATACGCAGTATTTT.

This clonotype was detected ten times or more. The chain has TRBV5-1 and TRBJ2-1, with 10 bases matching TRBD2. V was pared by 2 bases and J by 5 bases, with 4 bases of the junction left unmatched. From germline, CDR1 is SGHRS and CDR2 YFSETQ. This CDR3 has 15 residues. The CDR3 DNA reads TGCGCCAGCAGCTTCCTAGCGGGAGAGAACAATGAGCAGTTCTTC. Protein product: CASSFLAGENNEQFF.

This clonotype was counted many times. This chain uses TRBV20-1 with TRBJ2-7; 11 positions match TRBD2. This CDR3 has 17 amino acids. Germline V gene data show CDR1 as DFQATT and CDR2 as SNEGSKA (reference sequence). V lost 4 bases and J lost 6; bases outside the gene matches: 17. This CDR3 is CSATQITSGSPPGEQYF. The CDR3 DNA follows: TGCAGTGCTACCCAGATCACTAGCGGGAGCCCTCCGGGCGAGCAGTACTTC.

Ten or more counts support this clonotype. This chain joins TRBV20-1 and TRBJ1-1, with D possibly matching TRBD1 (5 bases). This CDR3 contains 14 residues. V was shortened by 0 bases and J by 6 bases, with 14 bases between the two germline ends. Looked up from germline, CDR1 is DFQATT and CDR2 is SNEGSKA (reference sequence). CDR3 bases: TGCAGTGCTAGAGATACCCAGGGTGGCGCTGAAGCTTTCTTT. Its protein is CSARDTQGGAEAFF.

This clonotype showed up many times. This chain uses TRBV6-5 with TRBJ2-5; 9 bases align to TRBD2. This CDR3 comprises 14 residues. Germline V gene sequence: CDR1 MNHEY, CDR2 SVGAGI. V shed 6 bases, J shed 4 bases, and the junction held 6 bases outside the gene matches. The CDR3 sequence is CASSPLSGGETQYF. CDR3 in DNA: TGTGCCAGCAGCCCCCTTAGCGGGGGAGAGACCCAGTACTTC.

This clonotype has a count of ten or more. V usage is TRBV6-5 and J usage is TRBJ2-7, with D tentatively TRBD2 (7 bases). Germline V gives CDR1 MNHEY, CDR2 SVGAGI. The CDR3 is 14 amino acids. Trimming shortened V by 6 bases and J by 0 bases, and 12 bases separated the two germline ends. This CDR3 is CASRRGAFSYEQYF. CDR3 DNA sequence: TGTGCCAGCAGACGGGGGGCCTTCTCCTACGAGCAGTACTTC.

This clonotype came up many times. The chain joins TRBV2 to TRBJ1-5, with D possibly being TRBD1 (5 bases). CDR1 SNHLY and CDR2 FYNNEI come from the germline V gene. Trimming stripped 6 bases from V and 1 base from J, with 10 bases between. CDR3 size: 14 residues. CDR3 region: CASRGLGSNQPQHF. DNA of the CDR3: TGTGCCAGCAGGGGACTGGGAAGCAATCAGCCCCAGCATTTT.

This clonotype was observed at least ten times. The J gene is TRBJ2-5, the V gene TRBV14; TRBD1 might be the D (5 bases). This CDR3 region has 14 residues. V was shortened by 0 bases and J by 5 bases, with 10 bases between the two germline ends. The germline V gene has CDR1 SGHDN and CDR2 FVKESK. CDR3 loop: CASSQDQGAETQYF. The CDR3 region has the DNA TGTGCCAGCAGCCAAGATCAGGGTGCGGAGACCCAGTACTTC.

This clonotype appeared many times. The chain links TRBV5-1 to TRBJ2-2, with 9 bases that match TRBD1. Trimming removed 0 bases from V and 4 bases from J; junction bases left unmatched: 7. The CDR3 has 17 amino acids. Germline CDR1 SGHRS, CDR2 YFSETQ. The CDR3 sequence is CASSLATGGVGTGELFF. The CDR3, as DNA: TGCGCCAGCAGCTTGGCCACAGGGGGCGTAGGCACCGGGGAGCTGTTTTTT.

This clonotype came up many times. The rearrangement uses TRBV5-1 and TRBJ2-5; no clear D gene. Per germline, CDR1 SGHRS and CDR2 YFSETQ. This CDR3 has 13 residues. The V end lost 4 bases, the J end lost 3 bases, and 10 bases lay between the germline ends. CDR3 DNA sequence: TGCGCCAGCAGCACGAGTATTAAAGAGACCCAGTACTTC. It encodes CASSTSIKETQYF.

The table lists this clonotype with many counts. J is TRBJ2-1 and V is TRBV10-3; 12 nucleotides agree with TRBD2. The junction had 7 bases not matched to a gene; V was cut back by 8 bases and J by 5 bases. This CDR3 comprises 15 residues. CDR1 is ENHRY and CDR2 is SYGVKD in the germline V gene. CDR3 amino acids: CAIQASGRDHNEQFF. As DNA, the CDR3 is TGTGCCATCCAGGCTAGCGGGAGGGATCACAATGAGCAGTTCTTC.

As regards this clonotype: The germline gene is not matched at one end of the junction; a read error may be the cause. The chain couples TRBV12-3 or TRBV12-4 to TRBJ1-6; unclear D gene. The CDR3 is 14 residues long. The CDR3 coding sequence is TGTGACAGCAGCCTGACCGTTTATAATTCACCCCCCCACTTT. Protein: CDSSLTVYNSPPHF.

This clonotype was counted many times. This chain uses TRBV2 with TRBJ1-1, with D tentatively TRBD1 (5 bases). CDR1 is SNHLY and CDR2 is FYNNEI in the germline V gene. Trimming pared 2 bases from V and 3 bases from J, leaving 13 bases between. This CDR3 has 15 residues. Here the CDR3 DNA reads TGTGCCAGCAGTGAAACGGGGCAGCAGGACACTGAAGCTTTCTTT. Translation: CASSETGQQDTEAFF.

The chain's CDR3 is CSVEDSNRSSYEQYF. The CDR3 DNA sequence: TGCAGCGTTGAAGATTCCAACAGGAGCTCCTACGAGCAGTACTTC. This sequence joins TRBV29-1 and TRBJ2-7; TRBD1 is a possible D gene (5 bases). V lost 0 bases and J 0 bases, leaving 12 bases between the germline ends. The V gene's germline CDR1 is SQVTM and CDR2 ANQGSEA. The CDR3 contains 15 residues.

This clonotype appeared many times. This chain connects TRBV7-2 to TRBJ2-5, with a weak D call TRBD2 (6 bases). CDR1 is SGHTA, CDR2 FQGNSA, per germline. Trimming took 4 bases from V and 7 from J, leaving 22 bases between them. The CDR3 sequence is 16 residues long. CDR3 sequence reads: CASSSSPGTRGRTQYF. In DNA form, the CDR3 reads TGTGCCAGCAGCTCCTCTCCCGGGACGCGGGGAAGGACCCAGTACTTC.

The chain couples TRBV27 to TRBJ1-5, with D maybe TRBD1 (6 bases). The CDR3 is 18 amino acids. V was clipped by 0 bases and J by 3 bases, with 18 bases between them. The germline V gene encodes CDR1 MNHEY and CDR2 SMNVEV (reference sequence). The CDR3: CASSLSGPGGGPNQPQHF. For the CDR3, the DNA is TGTGCCAGCAGTTTATCGGGCCCCGGCGGGGGCCCCAATCAGCCCCAGCATTTT.

This clonotype was seen at least ten times. The J gene is TRBJ2-7, the V gene TRBV7-2, with 7 positions matching TRBD1. After removal of 3 bases from V and 5 bases from J, the junction contained 1 base not matched to a gene. CDR1 and CDR2 from the germline V gene are SGHTA and FQGNSA. This CDR3 has 12 residues. CDR3 protein: CASSFTGDEQYF. As DNA, the CDR3 is TGTGCCAGCAGCTTCACAGGGGACGAGCAGTACTTC.

In this sample, this clonotype turned up many times. The chain is built from TRBV10-3 and TRBJ2-4; D perhaps matches TRBD2 (5 bases). Trimming took off 10 bases at V and 6 bases at J, with 10 bases between the two ends. Per germline, CDR1 ENHRY and CDR2 SYGVKD. This CDR3 comprises 11 residues. The CDR3 loop is CATLSANIQYF. CDR3 nucleotides: TGTGCCACCCTTAGCGCAAACATTCAGTACTTC.

There are many counts of this clonotype. J is TRBJ2-3 and V is TRBV5-6; D is uncertain. V was clipped by 4 bases and J by 7 bases, with 13 bases between them. This CDR3 has 13 residues. Germline V gene sequence: CDR1 SGHDT, CDR2 YYEEEE. CDR3 residues: CASSLVEEHTQYF. CDR3 bases: TGTGCCAGCAGCCTGGTGGAAGAGCATACGCAGTATTTT.

The table lists this clonotype with many counts. This chain joins TRBV5-1 and TRBJ2-7, with D perhaps matching TRBD2 (5 bases). Germline loops: CDR1 SGHRS, CDR2 YFSETQ. The V and J ends lost 3 bases and 0 bases respectively, with 7 bases between them. There are 13 residues in the CDR3. As DNA, the CDR3 is TGCGCCAGCAGCTCCGGAGGCTCCTACGAGCAGTACTTC. It is translated as CASSSGGSYEQYF.

This clonotype was seen only a few times. CDR3 sequence (DNA): TGTGCCAGCAGTAACGGAAAAGCCCCGCAGTTCTTC. Amino acids: CASSNGKAPQFF. The chain recombines TRBV6-6 with TRBJ2-1; D uncertain. CDR1 MNHNY and CDR2 SVGAGI come from the germline V gene (reference sequence). CDR3 size: 12 residues. V was shortened by 5 bases and J by 12 bases, with 14 bases between the two germline ends.